This entry lists 22 T cell receptor beta chains sequenced from one sample in a study of cytomegalovirus exposure and HLA in healthy donors. Primers for the PCR totalled 60 Vbeta and 13 Jbeta. Clones were read by immunoSEQ multiplex PCR, and TCRdb kept only the in-frame ones, dropping some. The sample has 65,000 to 75,000 clones; just over 75% are singletons. The source material was PBMCs. All receptors derive from a man in his forties or fifties in good health and CMV-seronegative.

The rearrangement joins TRBV30 to TRBJ2-3, with 7 bases identical to TRBD2. With 1 base clipped from V and 3 bases from J, the junction kept 1 base outside the gene matches. This CDR3 has 13 residues. In germline, CDR1 is GTSNPN, CDR2 SVGIG (reference sequence). CDR3 region: CAWSAGGTDTQYF. CDR3 nucleotide sequence: TGTGCCTGGAGTGCCGGGGGGACAGATACGCAGTATTTT.

The chain couples TRBV14 to TRBJ2-7; D is perhaps TRBD1 (6 bases). The CDR3 spans 13 residues. Looked up from germline, CDR1 is SGHDN and CDR2 is FVKESK. The germline V and J ends were trimmed by 5 bases and 2 bases, with 10 bases remaining between them. As DNA, the CDR3 is TGTGCCAGCAGCGGGACACTCCCCTACGAGCAGTACTTC. Protein sequence: CASSGTLPYEQYF. The full variable domain, in which reference TRBV14 and TRBJ2-7 provide the parts outside the CDR3, is EAGVTQFPSHSVIEKGQTVTLRCDPISGHDNLYWYRRVMGKEIKFLLHFVKESKQDESGMPNNRFLAERTGGTYSTLKVQPAELEDSGVYFCASSGTLPYEQYFGPGTRLTVT.

The chain joins TRBV28 to TRBJ2-1; 9 bases are a match to TRBD2. V was clipped by 8 bases and J by 1 base; unmatched bases: 12. The V gene's germline CDR1 is MDHEN and CDR2 SYDVKM. CDR3 length: 17 residues. In DNA, the CDR3 is TGTGCCAGCCGTCTTCTGCGGGAGGGCCCGTCCTACAATGAGCAGTTCTTC. It yields the protein CASRLLREGPSYNEQFF. Filled out from reference TRBV28 and TRBJ2-1, the complete variable domain reads DVKVTQSSRYLVKRTGEKVFLECVQDMDHENMFWYRQDPGLGLRLIYFSYDVKMKEKGDIPEGYSVSREKKERFSLILESASTNQTSMYLCASRLLREGPSYNEQFFGPGTRLTVL.

This clone occurred a few times. The chain combines TRBV9 with TRBJ1-6; TRBD1 is a possible D gene (5 bases). Germline V gene data show CDR1 as SGDLS and CDR2 as YYNGEE. This CDR3 contains 16 residues. The ends were cut back, 3 bases at V and 3 bases at J, with 13 bases in the middle. In DNA form, the CDR3 reads TGTGCCAGCAGCGCCCGTTCGGGACTCTATAATTCACCCCTCCACTTT. Translating gives CASSARSGLYNSPLHF.

This rearrangement joins TRBV30 to TRBJ2-7, with D tentatively TRBD1 (5 bases). This CDR3 comprises 12 residues. CDR1 is GTSNPN and CDR2 is SVGIG in the germline V gene (reference sequence). The V gene lost 0 bases and the J gene lost 4 bases, with 7 bases spanning the gap. The CDR3 nucleotides read TGTGCCTGGAGTGTTTCAGGGTACGAGCAGTACTTC. The encoded protein is CAWSVSGYEQYF.

This clone has only one observation. The chain is built from TRBV6-1 and TRBJ2-2; D is perhaps TRBD2 (6 bases). The CDR3 spans 15 residues. Germline CDR1 reads MNHNS; CDR2 reads SASEGT. The germline V and J ends were trimmed by 6 bases and 4 bases, with 15 bases remaining between them. The CDR3 here is CASSPEGGPTGELFF. CDR3 in DNA: TGTGCCAGCAGCCCCGAGGGAGGACCCACCGGGGAGCTGTTTTTT.

V usage is TRBV2 and J usage is TRBJ2-7, with D perhaps TRBD2 (5 bases). The V gene's germline CDR1 is SNHLY and CDR2 FYNNEI. CDR3 length: 13 amino acids. Trimming took 4 bases from V and 3 from J, leaving 10 bases between them. CDR3 DNA: TGTGCCAGCAGTGGCGGGCCAGGCTACGAGCAGTACTTC. Protein: CASSGGPGYEQYF.

This sequence joins TRBV2 and TRBJ1-5; D gene unclear. The CDR3 sequence is 14 residues long. CDR1 SNHLY and CDR2 FYNNEI come from the germline V gene. Trimming removed 6 bases from V and 3 bases from J, with 12 bases in between. The DNA for the CDR3 is TGTGCCAGCAGCGTAGCTGGCTCCAATCAGCCCCAGCATTTT. Its protein product is CASSVAGSNQPQHF.

J is TRBJ2-7 and V is TRBV30, with 7 bases fitting TRBD1. The CDR3 has 15 residues. Germline loops: CDR1 GTSNPN, CDR2 SVGIG (reference sequence). Germline trimming cut 0 bases from V and 0 bases from J; bases unmatched to any gene: 5. CDR3 in DNA: TGTGCCTGGAGTGTAGGGGGCCGTAGCTCCTACGAGCAGTACTTC. This sequence encodes CAWSVGGRSSYEQYF. The full variable domain, rest sourced from reference TRBV30 and TRBJ2-7, is SQTIHQWPATLVQPVGSPLSLECTVEGTSNPNLYWYRQAAGRGLQLLFYSVGIGQISSEVPQNLSASRPQDRQFILSSKKLLLSDSGFYLCAWSVGGRSSYEQYFGPGTRLTVT.

This clone turned up a few times. The J gene is TRBJ1-1, the V gene TRBV19; D might be TRBD1 (5 bases). V was pared by 9 bases and J by 4 bases, with 12 bases between. The CDR3 is 12 amino acids. The germline V gene encodes CDR1 LNHDA and CDR2 SQIVND (reference sequence). Written as DNA, the CDR3 is TGTGCCAGCGTGGGGGGTTTCACTGAAGCTTTCTTT. It yields the protein CASVGGFTEAFF.

The V gene is TRBV6-6, the J gene TRBJ2-7; TRBD2 matches 9 bases. The junction had 15 bases not matched to a gene; V was cut back by 6 bases and J by 6 bases. The V gene's germline CDR1 is MNHNY and CDR2 SVGAGI (reference sequence). The CDR3 is made up of 16 amino acids. The CDR3 protein is CASRGTGTSYSSEQYF. The CDR3 DNA reads as TGTGCCAGCAGAGGGACCGGGACTAGCTATTCGAGCGAGCAGTACTTC.

This clone was detected only once. The V and J genes are TRBV27 and TRBJ1-2; 8 bases map to TRBD1. This CDR3 comprises 14 residues. CDR1 and CDR2 (germline): MNHEY, SMNVEV (reference sequence). V lost 7 bases and J lost 7; bases outside the gene matches: 11. CDR3 in DNA: TGTGCCAGCACCCTGAGACAGGGGACTGGTGGCTACACCTTC. It translates to CASTLRQGTGGYTF.

V and J are TRBV5-1 and TRBJ2-5; TRBD1 is a possible D gene (6 bases). CDR3 length: 13 amino acids. V was shortened by 1 base and J by 4 bases, with 8 bases between the two germline ends. Per germline, CDR1 SGHRS and CDR2 YFSETQ. The DNA for the CDR3 is TGCGCCAGCAGCTTGCAGGACAGAGAGACCCAGTACTTC. Translating it yields CASSLQDRETQYF.

The V gene is TRBV5-1, the J gene TRBJ2-5; tentative D call: TRBD2 (7 bases). V was shortened by 0 bases and J by 5 bases, with 17 bases between the two germline ends. The germline V gene has CDR1 SGHRS and CDR2 YFSETQ. The CDR3 covers 16 residues. CDR3: CASSLAGGRFMETQYF. Here the CDR3 DNA reads TGCGCCAGCAGCTTGGCCGGGGGGCGTTTCATGGAGACCCAGTACTTC. Full variable domain (remainder filled in from reference TRBV5-1 and TRBJ2-5): KAGVTQTPRYLIKTRGQQVTLSCSPISGHRSVSWYQQTPGQGLQFLFEYFSETQRNKGNFPGRFSGRQFSNSRSEMNVSTLELGDSALYLCASSLAGGRFMETQYFGPGTRLLVL.

The chain recombines TRBV21-1 with TRBJ1-1; TRBD1 reflects the table's D call only, with no check against the DNA. TRBV21-1 corresponds to a pseudogene. CDR3 length: 15 amino acids. CDR3 in DNA: TGTGCCAGCAGCAAAGAGGGGAAGATGAACACTGAAGCTTTCTTT. This sequence encodes CASSKEGKMNTEAFF.

This chain links TRBV6-6 with TRBJ2-7; tentative D call: TRBD2 (5 bases). Trimming stripped 6 bases from V and 2 bases from J, with 11 bases between. Germline CDR1 reads MNHNY; CDR2 reads SVGAGI (reference sequence). The CDR3 has 13 residues. DNA for the CDR3: TGTGCCAGCAGAGGACTCCCCCCCTACGAGCAGTACTTC. Translation gives CASRGLPPYEQYF.

The V call is TRBV11-2, the J call TRBJ2-1, with D perhaps TRBD2 (6 bases). The V gene's germline CDR1 is SGHAT and CDR2 FQNNGV. V lost 1 base, J lost 5 bases, and 12 bases lay in between. The CDR3 runs to 15 residues. The CDR3 loop reads CASSLGRTTDNEQFF. The CDR3 nucleotides are TGTGCCAGCAGCTTAGGTAGGACTACCGACAATGAGCAGTTCTTC.

This chain uses TRBV10-3 with TRBJ2-1; TRBD2 aligns across 12 bases. The V segment lost 3 bases and the J segment 7 bases; nucleotides outside the gene matches: 4. The length of the CDR3 is 15 residues. From germline, CDR1 is ENHRY and CDR2 SYGVKD. In DNA, the CDR3 is TGTGCCATCAGTGAAAGACTAGCGGGAGTTAATGAGCAGTTCTTC. Residues: CAISERLAGVNEQFF.

The chain uses TRBV30 and TRBJ2-7, with TRBD1 identical over 7 bases. The CDR3 spans 17 residues. V was clipped by 3 bases and J by 1 base; unmatched bases: 15. Germline V gene data show CDR1 as GTSNPN and CDR2 as SVGIG (reference sequence). The CDR3 coding sequence is TGTGCCTGGAGAGAAAAGGGGGCCGGGCTTAGATCCTACGAGCAGTACTTC. Amino acid sequence: CAWREKGAGLRSYEQYF.

The genes are TRBV29-1 and TRBJ2-7; 7 bases fit TRBD1. Per the germline V gene, CDR1 is SQVTM and CDR2 is ANQGSEA. The CDR3 is 15 residues long. The trim removed 5 bases at V and 3 bases at J, leaving 13 bases unmatched. The CDR3 here is CSVSPGQSTLYEQYF. In nucleotides, the CDR3 is TGCAGCGTTTCTCCGGGACAGTCCACACTCTACGAGCAGTACTTC.

The rearrangement links TRBV28 to TRBJ2-1; 10 bases line up with TRBD2. Per the germline V gene, CDR1 is MDHEN and CDR2 is SYDVKM. V lost 7 bases, J lost 6 bases, and 12 bases stayed unmatched. This CDR3 has 16 amino acids. CDR3 coding DNA: TGTGCCAGCACGGGAGGTAGCGGGAGGAAGCTCAATGAGCAGTTCTTC. It specifies CASTGGSGRKLNEQFF.

CDR3 sequence: CASSGGAGAVRTDTQYF. In DNA form, the CDR3 reads TGCGCCAGCAGTGGAGGGGCAGGGGCGGTGCGCACAGATACGCAGTATTTT. This chain uses TRBV10-1 with TRBJ2-3; a weak D match, TRBD1 (6 bases). V lost 4 bases, J lost 1 base, and 18 bases lay in between. Germline CDR1 reads WNHNN; CDR2 reads SYGVQD (reference sequence). The CDR3 sequence is 17 residues long.